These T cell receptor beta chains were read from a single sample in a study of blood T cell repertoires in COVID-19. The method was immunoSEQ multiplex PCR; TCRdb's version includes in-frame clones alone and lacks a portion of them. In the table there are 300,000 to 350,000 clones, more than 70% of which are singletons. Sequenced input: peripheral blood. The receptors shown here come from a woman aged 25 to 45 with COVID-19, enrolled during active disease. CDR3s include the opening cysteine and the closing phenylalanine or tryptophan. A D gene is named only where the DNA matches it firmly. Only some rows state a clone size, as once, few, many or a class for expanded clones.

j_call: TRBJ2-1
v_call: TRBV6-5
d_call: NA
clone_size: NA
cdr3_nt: TGTGCCAGCAAAGGTGGAGTTCACGATGAGCAGTTCTTC
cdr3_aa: CASKGGVHDEQFF

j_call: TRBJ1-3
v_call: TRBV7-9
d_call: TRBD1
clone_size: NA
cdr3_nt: TGTGCCAGCAGCACCGGACAGGGTCCAATCTCTGGAAACACCATATATTTT
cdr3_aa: CASSTGQGPISGNTIYF

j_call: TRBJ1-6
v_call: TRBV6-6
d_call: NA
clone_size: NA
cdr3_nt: TGTGCCAGCTGGGCAGGGAATTCACCCCTCCACTTT
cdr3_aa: CASWAGNSPLHF

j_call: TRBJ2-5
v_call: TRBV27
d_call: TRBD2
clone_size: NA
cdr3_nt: TGTGCCAGCAGTCACCAAGGGGCGGGGGGGCCGGAGACCCAGTACTTC
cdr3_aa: CASSHQGAGGPETQYF

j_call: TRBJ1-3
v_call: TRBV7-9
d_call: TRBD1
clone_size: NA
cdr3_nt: TGTGCCAGCAGCAGAGACAGGGCGAACTCTGGAAACACCATATATTTT
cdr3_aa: CASSRDRANSGNTIYF

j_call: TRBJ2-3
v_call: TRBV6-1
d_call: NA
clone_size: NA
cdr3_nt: TGTGCCAGCAGTGAAGGGGGCAGGGTGGTTGGAGATACGCAGTATTTT
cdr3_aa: CASSEGGRVVGDTQYF

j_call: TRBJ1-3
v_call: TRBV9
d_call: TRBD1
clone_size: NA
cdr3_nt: TGTGCCAGCAGCCCCGGGACAGGGGAACACTCTGGAAACACCATATATTTT
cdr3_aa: CASSPGTGEHSGNTIYF

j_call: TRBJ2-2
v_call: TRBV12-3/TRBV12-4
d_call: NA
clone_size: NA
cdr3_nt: TGTGCCAGCAGTTCCTACAACACCGGGGAGCTGTTTTTT
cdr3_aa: CASSSYNTGELFF

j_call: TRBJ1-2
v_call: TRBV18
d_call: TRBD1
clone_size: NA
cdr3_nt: TGTGCCAGCTCAATAGACAGGGCTTCCTATGGCTACACCTTC
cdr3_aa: CASSIDRASYGYTF

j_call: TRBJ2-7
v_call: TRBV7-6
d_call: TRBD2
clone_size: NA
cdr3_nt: TGTGCCAGCAGCTCTCAAGCGGGGAGTACCTACGAGCAGTACTTC
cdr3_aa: CASSSQAGSTYEQYF

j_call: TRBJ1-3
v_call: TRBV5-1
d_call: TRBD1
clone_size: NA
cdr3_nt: TGCGCCAGCAGCCCCACGGGACAGGATTCTGGAAACACCATATATTTT
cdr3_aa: CASSPTGQDSGNTIYF

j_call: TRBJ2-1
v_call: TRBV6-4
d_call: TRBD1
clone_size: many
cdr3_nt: TGTGCCAGCAGTGACTCGGAGACAGGGGACTACAATGAGCAGTTCTTC
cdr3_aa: CASSDSETGDYNEQFF

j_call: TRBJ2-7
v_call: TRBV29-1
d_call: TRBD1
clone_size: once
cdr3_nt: TGCAGCGTTCTTGGACAGGGGGAATACGAGCAGTACTTC
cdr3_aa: CSVLGQGEYEQYF

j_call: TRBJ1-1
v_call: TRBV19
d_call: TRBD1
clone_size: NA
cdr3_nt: TGTGCCACGGCACGGACAGGGAACACTGAAGCTTTCTTT
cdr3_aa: CATARTGNTEAFF

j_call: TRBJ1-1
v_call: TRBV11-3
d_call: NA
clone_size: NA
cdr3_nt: TGTGCCAGCAGCTTCGGGAGGAACACTGAAGCTTTCTTT
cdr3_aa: CASSFGRNTEAFF

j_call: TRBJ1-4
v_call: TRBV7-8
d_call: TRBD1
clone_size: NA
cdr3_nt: TGTGCCAGCAGCTCTAGGACAGGGATAACTGAAAAACTGTTTTTT
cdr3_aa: CASSSRTGITEKLFF

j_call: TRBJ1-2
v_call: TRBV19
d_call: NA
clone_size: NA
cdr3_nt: TGTGCCAGTGAGAGTCAGGACTATGGCTACACCTTC
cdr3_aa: CASESQDYGYTF

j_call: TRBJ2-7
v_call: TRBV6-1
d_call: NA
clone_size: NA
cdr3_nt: TGTGCCAGCAGTAAAGACAGGCCCCCGAGCTCCTACGAGCAGTACTTC
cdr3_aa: CASSKDRPPSSYEQYF

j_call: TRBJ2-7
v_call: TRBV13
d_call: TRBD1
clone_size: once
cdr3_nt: TGTGCCAGCAGCTTTGGGACAGGGATGAACGAGCAGTACTTC
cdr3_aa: CASSFGTGMNEQYF

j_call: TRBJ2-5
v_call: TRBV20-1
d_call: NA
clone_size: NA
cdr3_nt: TGCAGTGCTAGTCCCTTTAGCACGGCAGTCGAGACCCAGTACTTC
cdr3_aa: CSASPFSTAVETQYF

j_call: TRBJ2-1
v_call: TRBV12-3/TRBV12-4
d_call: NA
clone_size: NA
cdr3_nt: TGTGCCAGCAGTTCGTACAATGAGCAGTTCTTC
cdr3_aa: CASSSYNEQFF

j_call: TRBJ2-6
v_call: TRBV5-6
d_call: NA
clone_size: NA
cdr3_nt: TGTGCCAGCAGCCGCTCTGGGGCCAACGTCCTGACTTTC
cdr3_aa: CASSRSGANVLTF

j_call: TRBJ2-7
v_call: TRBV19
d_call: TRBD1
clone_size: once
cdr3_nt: TGTGCCAGTAGTATGGGACCCGGGACAGGGGTTTACGAGCAGTACTTC
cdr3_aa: CASSMGPGTGVYEQYF

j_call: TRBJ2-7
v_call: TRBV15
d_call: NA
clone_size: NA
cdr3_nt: TGTGCCACCAGCAGAGATGATAGCGAGCAGTACTTC
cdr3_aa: CATSRDDSEQYF

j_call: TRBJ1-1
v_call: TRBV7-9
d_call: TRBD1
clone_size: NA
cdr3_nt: TGTGCCAGCAGCTCATCGACAGGGCTGGGTATGAACACTGAAGCTTTCTTT
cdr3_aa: CASSSSTGLGMNTEAFF

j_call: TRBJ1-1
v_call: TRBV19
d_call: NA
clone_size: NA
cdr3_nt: TGTGCCAGTAGTAACGGCGGTGAAGCTTTCTTT
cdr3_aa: CASSNGGEAFF

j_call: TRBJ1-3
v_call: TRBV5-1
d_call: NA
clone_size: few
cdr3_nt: TGCGCCAGCAGCGCACAGGGCTCTGGAAACACCATATATTTT
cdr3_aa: CASSAQGSGNTIYF

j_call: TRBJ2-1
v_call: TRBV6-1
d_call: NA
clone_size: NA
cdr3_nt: TGTGCCAGCAGTGAAATAGGACTAACCTCCTACAATGAGCAGTTCTTC
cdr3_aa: CASSEIGLTSYNEQFF

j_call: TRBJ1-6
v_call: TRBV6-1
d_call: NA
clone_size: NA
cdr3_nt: TGTGCCAGCAGTGACACTTGGCCGGGTATCGGTAATTCACCCCTCCACTTT
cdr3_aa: CASSDTWPGIGNSPLHF

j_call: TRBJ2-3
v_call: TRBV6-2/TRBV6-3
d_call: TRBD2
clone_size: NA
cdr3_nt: TGTGCCAGCAGTTACCTCGTGCTAGCGGGGGGCACAGATACGCAGTATTTT
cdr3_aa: CASSYLVLAGGTDTQYF

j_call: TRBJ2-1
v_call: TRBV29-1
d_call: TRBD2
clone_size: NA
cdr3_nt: TGCAGCGGAAGTGGCGGGGGGATTTACAATGAGCAGTTCTTC
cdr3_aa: CSGSGGGIYNEQFF

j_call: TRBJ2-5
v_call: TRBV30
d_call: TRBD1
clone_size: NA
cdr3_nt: TGTGCCTGGAGTGTCCCGGGACAGAGACAAGAGACCCAGTACTTC
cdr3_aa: CAWSVPGQRQETQYF

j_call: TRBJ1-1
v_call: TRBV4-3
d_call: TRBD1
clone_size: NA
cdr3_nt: TGCGCCAGCAGCCAAGGTGAAGGGGGCGGATTTATGAACACTGAAGCTTTCTTT
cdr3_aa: CASSQGEGGGFMNTEAFF

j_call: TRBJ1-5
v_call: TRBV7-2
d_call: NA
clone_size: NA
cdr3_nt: TGTGCCAGCAGCTTAGAAGCTACAGTGAATCAGCCCCAGCATTTT
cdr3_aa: CASSLEATVNQPQHF

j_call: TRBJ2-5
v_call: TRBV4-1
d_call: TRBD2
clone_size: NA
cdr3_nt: TGCGCCAGCAGCCCTAGTGGACTAGCGGGGGGTCAGGAGACCCAGTACTTC
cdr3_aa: CASSPSGLAGGQETQYF

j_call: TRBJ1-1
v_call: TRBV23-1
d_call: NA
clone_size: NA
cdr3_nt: TGCGCCAGCAGCCCAAGAACAGGCGGGAACACTGAAGCTTTCTTT
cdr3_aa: CASSPRTGGNTEAFF

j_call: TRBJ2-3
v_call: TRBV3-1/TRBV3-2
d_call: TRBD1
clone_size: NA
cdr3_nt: TGTGCCAGCAGCCAGGACAGGGCAGGTAGCACAGATACGCAGTATTTT
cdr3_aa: CASSQDRAGSTDTQYF

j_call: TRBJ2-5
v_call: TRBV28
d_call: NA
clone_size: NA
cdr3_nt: TGTGCCAGCAGCCGCAGGGACTGGAAGAACCAAGAGACCCAGTACTTC
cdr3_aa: CASSRRDWKNQETQYF

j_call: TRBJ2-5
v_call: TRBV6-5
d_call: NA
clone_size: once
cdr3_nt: TGTGCCAGCAGAAATACAGGGCTCCAAGAGACCCAGTACTTC
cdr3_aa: CASRNTGLQETQYF

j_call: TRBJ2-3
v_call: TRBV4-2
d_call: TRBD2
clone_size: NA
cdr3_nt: TGTGCCAGCAGCCAGGCCTTAGCGGGGGGGAGCACAGATACGCAGTATTTT
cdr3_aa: CASSQALAGGSTDTQYF

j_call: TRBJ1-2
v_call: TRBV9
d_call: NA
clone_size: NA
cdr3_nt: TGTGCCAGCGTTCCGCAGACTTCTAACTATGGCTACACCTTC
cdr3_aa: CASVPQTSNYGYTF